The TCR beta chain under discussion was sequenced for a study of shared clonotypes between healthy human individuals (dated by TCRdb to the early 2020s). For context, the study as a whole: The cohort comprised a couple of women and a few men aged 18 to 49 years. For each donor, three plates each were used for CD4 naive and CD4 memory, two plates were used for CD8 naive, and one plate was used for CD8 memory. To estimate repertoire size and how much clonotype sharing occurs between individuals, the study deeply sequenced the blood TCR repertoires of several healthy adults. To increase sequencing depth and limit assay-specific biases, TCR repertoire library preparation and sequencing were carried out by different laboratories using diverse techniques. Per donor, leukapheresis produced somewhere between about 0.94 and 8.9 billion PBMCs.

Points the paper makes about the study in general: Sampling was restricted to blood, and TCR repertoires in tissue are likely to differ from TCR repertoires in blood. Pairwise subsampling indicated that sequencing depth was expected to affect the degree of clonotype sharing among donors. The genetic and exposure-history diversity represented was limited by the small number of donors. Naive subsets generally had larger estimated clonotype richness than memory subsets did. Compared with non-shared clonotypes, clonotypes shared by all four sorted-subset donors had higher generation probabilities. Incomplete sequencing was indicated by rarefaction of sorted-subset datasets, despite the large sequencing depth. About 4.5% of naive CD4, 3.5% of naive CD8, about 2.4% of memory CD4, and 0.4% of memory CD8 clonotypes were shared across several donors.

Looking up the germline V gene yields CDR1 SGHAT and CDR2 FQNNGV. The CDR3 sequence holds 16 residues, the cysteine and phenylalanine included. The entry retains the CDR3 DNA only, 48 bases that are in frame from base 1. V is cut by 1 base and J by 4 bases, and the space between the germline ends is 16 bases. CD8 naive samples were CD45RO-negative cells positively selected for CCR7, giving a CD45RA+CCR7+ population that excluded TemRA cells. Donors were healthy HIV-negative adults with no recently reported acute infections or vaccinations. Only Caucasian adults living in Nashville, Tennessee, USA were represented among the donors. Blood was obtained by leukapheresis, after which PBMCs were separated by Ficoll-Histopaque density gradient centrifugation and cryopreserved in liquid nitrogen vapor phase. Analytical flow cytometry was used to check the purity and quantity of every magnetically sorted T cell population. From each sorted fraction, genomic DNA was isolated and quantified by UV absorbance on a Nanodrop 2000c.

Using the deep immunoSEQ assay, TCR CDR3 regions were amplified from genomic DNA by multiplex PCR. Extracted genomic DNA from each cell subset was spread evenly across all wells of several immunoSEQ 96-well plates, with each plate serving as a replicate. Each replicate PCR for sorted subsets received roughly 0.2 ug genomic DNA, equal to roughly 30,000 T cell genomes. The purified libraries were quantified using a Qubit 3.0 fluorometer, sized with a Bioanalyzer 2100, and then quantified again using the KAPA Library Quantification kit. Each immunoSEQ 96-well plate was sequenced on its own single-read 150-cycle Illumina NextSeq 550 flow cell. The authors' analysis ran thus. The immunoSEQ output contained only junctional sequences without quality scores, so filtering could not match that applied to full-length reads. To assign V/J genes and CDR3, sequences were annotated using PyIR, a Python wrapper for IgBLAST v1.9, with IMGT germline references. Any read was removed if the V/J assignment was weak (E-value above 1e-6), the CDR3 was missing, or the read contained stop codons, out-of-frame junctions, or ambiguous translated residues. V3J clonotypes were defined as sequences sharing an identical inferred V gene, J gene, and CDR3 amino acid sequence. Percentage overlap between repertoires was calculated by dividing the number of shared unique clonotypes by the size of the smaller repertoire. Richness of each repertoire was evaluated using RTK rarefaction, the Chao1 estimator, and Recon v2.1 estimates of unobserved clonotypes. OLGA was used to compute generation probabilities for all TCRbeta clonotypes that the gDNA method yielded from a handful of donors. Held by TCRdb, this immuneACCESS table contains in-frame sequences only and omits some clones. Under half of the omission traces to an unresolved V gene where checked; the cause of the rest is unknown. V, J and clone size derive from that table, while D and trimming were established from the DNA sequence. Within this sample are about 2 million clones, with approximately 94% of them counted one time only. Roughly 1.2% of the sample rests with the top ten.

In regard to this clone: The clone's antigen remains unknown. The input lacks base qualities; no much larger clone sits a single base away.

The sample comprised naive CD8+ T cells sorted from blood. The cell subset or site label here, explained by the study, means: CD45RA+CCR7+. This sequence was found in a young man in good health. This receptor chain uses TRBV11-2 and TRBJ1-1, with TRBD1 as a weak D call on 6 bases. The CDR3 region has the sequence CASSLVGGLKSTEAFF. The DNA is as follows: TGTGCCAGCAGCTTAGTGGGGGGGCTAAAGAGCACTGAAGCTTTCTTT.